This entry lists 24 T cell receptor beta chains sequenced from one sample in a study of synovial regulatory T cells in juvenile arthritis. Generated by immunoSEQ multiplex PCR, the TCRdb table keeps only in-frame clones and is missing some. Recorded for this sample: 8,000 to 10,000 clones. Source material: Treg cells from blood. Subset reported: remaining (HLA-DR-negative) circulating blood Treg cells. The receptor source for this set is a donor between 2 and 29 years old with juvenile idiopathic arthritis.

The chain joins TRBV6-4 to TRBJ2-7; TCRdb reports TRBD1, a call that lacks DNA to check it against. Germline V gives CDR1 MRHNA, CDR2 SNTAGT. The CDR3 totals 16 residues. Only the protein sequence is given. Here the CDR3 reads CASSDAGLDRSYEQYF.

This chain joins TRBV4-1 and TRBJ1-1. CDR3 size: 14 residues. The entry carries no DNA sequence. Germline CDR1 MGHRA, CDR2 YSYEKL. CDR3 in amino acids: CASSQHWGDTEAFF.

This chain connects TRBV6-6 to TRBJ2-2. Germline V gene lookup returns CDR1 MNHNY and CDR2 SVGAGI (reference sequence). CDR3 length: 13 residues. DNA for this receptor is not on file. The CDR3: CASSYSWTGELFF.

The chain couples TRBV18 to TRBJ1-1. CDR1 and CDR2 from the germline V gene are KGHSH and LQKENI. The CDR3 totals 14 residues. DNA is not recorded here. The CDR3 spells CASSPLRWDTEAFF.

The chain employs TRBV6-6 and TRBJ2-1; the TRBD2 assignment by TCRdb is unverifiable without DNA. The CDR3 sequence is 15 residues long. The coding DNA is unavailable. The V gene's germline CDR1 is MNHNY and CDR2 SVGAGI (reference sequence). The CDR3 region is CASSGRLAGGNEQFF.

The rearrangement joins TRBV18 to TRBJ2-7; the D call of TRBD1 rests on TCRdb alone, since no DNA is present to check it. CDR3 length equals 13 residues. No DNA is given. From germline, CDR1 is KGHSH and CDR2 LQKENI. CDR3 sequence: CASSPLQGYEQYF.

The V call is TRBV29-1, the J call TRBJ2-7; the D gene TCRdb calls, TRBD1, cannot be checked with no DNA. The CDR3 runs to 12 residues. Only the protein is available. Germline-derived CDR1 and CDR2 are SQVTM and ANQGSEA. This chain's CDR3 is CSGRDRSYEQYF.

The chain couples TRBV5-4 to TRBJ2-3; TCRdb calls TRBD2, which cannot be checked without DNA. The CDR3 sequence is 14 residues long. The entry carries no DNA sequence. Germline assignment: CDR1 SGHNT and CDR2 YYREEE (reference sequence). CDR3 loop: CASSLELVLDTQYF.

The V call is TRBV10-3, the J call TRBJ1-2; the TCRdb D gene call, TRBD1, has no DNA to confirm it. The germline V gene encodes CDR1 ENHRY and CDR2 SYGVKD. The CDR3 runs 15 residues. The entry carries no DNA sequence. CDR3 sequence reads: CAISGDRGSNYGYTF.

The chain recombines TRBV7-9 with TRBJ1-4; TCRdb indicates TRBD1, and absent DNA this call remains unverified. The germline gives CDR1 SEHNR, CDR2 FQNEAQ (reference sequence). This CDR3 is 17 amino acids long. Only the protein sequence is given. The CDR3 spells CASSLVGTGRFWEKLFF.

The rearrangement links TRBV9 to TRBJ1-1. There are 14 residues in the CDR3. The nucleotide record is missing. The V gene's germline CDR1 is SGDLS and CDR2 YYNGEE. The CDR3 loop is CASSVVPLNTEAFF.

V and J are TRBV12-5 and TRBJ1-1; TCRdb selects TRBD1, and the lack of DNA leaves this call unchecked. Germline CDR1 is LGHNT and CDR2 is FRNRAP. The CDR3 spans 13 residues. The entry carries no DNA sequence. This chain's CDR3 is CASGLTGWTEAFF.

The chain has TRBV10-2 and TRBJ1-2. Per the germline V gene, CDR1 is WSHSY and CDR2 is SAAADI. The CDR3 consists of 14 residues. The protein alone is recorded here. CDR3 protein: CASSETISNYGYTF.

CDR3 sequence reads: CASSGGTYEQYF. This chain uses TRBV28 with TRBJ2-7. The CDR3 has 12 amino acids. The protein alone is recorded here. Germline-derived CDR1 and CDR2 are MDHEN and SYDVKM.

This sequence joins TRBV29-1 and TRBJ1-1; TCRdb designates TRBD1, a call that cannot be tested without DNA. Per germline, CDR1 SQVTM and CDR2 ANQGSEA. This CDR3 has 13 amino acids. No DNA appears here. The CDR3 loop reads CSATGGSNTEAFF.

This chain connects TRBV5-1 to TRBJ1-3; TCRdb proposes TRBD1, but this gene call is untestable without DNA. Germline V gene lookup returns CDR1 SGHRS and CDR2 YFSETQ. The CDR3 consists of 15 residues. DNA is not on record. This chain's CDR3 is CASSLGGQSGNTIYF.

V usage is TRBV5-1 and J usage is TRBJ2-2; the TCRdb call, TRBD1, lacks DNA for checking. The CDR3 runs 14 residues. There is no recorded DNA. The V gene's germline CDR1 is SGHRS and CDR2 YFSETQ. This chain's CDR3 is CASSLFLGVGELFF.

The chain links TRBV19 to TRBJ1-4. Germline V CDR1 and CDR2: LNHDA, SQIVND (reference sequence). The CDR3 extends over 15 amino acids. No DNA was logged. This chain's CDR3 is CASTGVTTTNEKLFF. Full variable domain (remainder filled in from reference TRBV19 and TRBJ1-4): DGGITQSPKYLFRKEGQNVTLSCEQNLNHDAMYWYRQDPGQGLRLIYYSQIVNDFQKGDIAEGYSVSREKKESFPLTVTSAQKNPTAFYLCASTGVTTTNEKLFFGSGTQLSVL.

V is TRBV5-1 and J is TRBJ1-2; no DNA is available, so the TRBD1 call from TCRdb remains unchecked. CDR3 length: 14 amino acids. No DNA was logged. The germline V gene encodes CDR1 SGHRS and CDR2 YFSETQ. This CDR3 reads CASSQSTATYGYTF.

The rearrangement uses TRBV4-3 and TRBJ2-7; TCRdb selects TRBD1, and the lack of DNA leaves this call unchecked. The CDR3 length is 14 residues. Nucleotide data are not available. The germline V gene has CDR1 LGHNA and CDR2 YSLEER. CDR3 loop: CASSPETGTYEQYF.

The chain links TRBV14 to TRBJ1-2; the D call from TCRdb, TRBD1, cannot be confirmed without DNA. This CDR3 region has 12 residues. The record lacks a DNA sequence. Germline V gene data show CDR1 as SGHDN and CDR2 as FVKESK. CDR3 region: CASSRQGYGYTF. Based on the CDR3 plus reference TRBV14 and TRBJ1-2, the full variable domain is EAGVTQFPSHSVIEKGQTVTLRCDPISGHDNLYWYRRVMGKEIKFLLHFVKESKQDESGMPNNRFLAERTGGTYSTLKVQPAELEDSGVYFCASSRQGYGYTFGSGTRLTVV.

The J gene is TRBJ1-1, the V gene TRBV11-1. Germline assignment: CDR1 SGHAT and CDR2 FQDESV (reference sequence). The CDR3 has 15 amino acids. The nucleotide record is missing. The CDR3 reads CASSLKGGRDTEAFF.

The V gene is TRBV19, the J gene TRBJ2-2; the TRBD1 assignment by TCRdb is unverifiable without DNA. CDR1 is LNHDA and CDR2 is SQIVND in the germline V gene (reference sequence). The CDR3 loop spans 14 amino acids. There is no recorded DNA. This CDR3 reads CASRTAGATGELFF.

V is TRBV5-6 and J is TRBJ1-4; TCRdb designates TRBD1, a call that cannot be tested without DNA. The germline CDR1 and CDR2 sequences are SGHDT and YYEEEE. The CDR3 contains 14 residues. The nucleotide record is missing. The CDR3 reads CASSFRSTNEKLFF.